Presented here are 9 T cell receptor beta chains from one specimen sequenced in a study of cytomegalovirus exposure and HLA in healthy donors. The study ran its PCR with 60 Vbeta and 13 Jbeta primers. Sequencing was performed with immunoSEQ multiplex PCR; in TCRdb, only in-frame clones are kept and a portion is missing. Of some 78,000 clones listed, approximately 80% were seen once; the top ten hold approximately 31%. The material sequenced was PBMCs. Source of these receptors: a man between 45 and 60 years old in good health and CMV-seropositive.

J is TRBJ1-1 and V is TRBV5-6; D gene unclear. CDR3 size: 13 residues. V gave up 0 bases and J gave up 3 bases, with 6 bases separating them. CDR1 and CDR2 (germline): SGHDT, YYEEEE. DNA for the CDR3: TGTGCCAGCAGCTTGGCCGGGGACACTGAAGCTTTCTTT. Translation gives CASSLAGDTEAFF.

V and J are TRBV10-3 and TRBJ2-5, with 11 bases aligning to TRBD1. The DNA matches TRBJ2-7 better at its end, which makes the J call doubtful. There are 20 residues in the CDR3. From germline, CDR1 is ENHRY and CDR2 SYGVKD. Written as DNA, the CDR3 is TGTGCCATCAGTGAACTCAGCGGACAGGGGGCCCTCAAGACCACCTACGAGCAGTACTTC. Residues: CAISELSGQGALKTTYEQYF.

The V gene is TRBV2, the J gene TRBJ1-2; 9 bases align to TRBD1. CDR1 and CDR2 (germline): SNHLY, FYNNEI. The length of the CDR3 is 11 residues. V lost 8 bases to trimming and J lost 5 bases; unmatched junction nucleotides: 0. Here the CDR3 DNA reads TGTGCCAGCGGGACAGGGTATGGCTACACCTTC. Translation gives CASGTGYGYTF.

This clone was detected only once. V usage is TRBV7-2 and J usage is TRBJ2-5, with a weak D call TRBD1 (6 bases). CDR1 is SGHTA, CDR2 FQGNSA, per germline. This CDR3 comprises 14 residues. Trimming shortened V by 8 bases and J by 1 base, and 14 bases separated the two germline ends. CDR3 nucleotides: TGTGCCAGCGGCAAGGACAGACTCCAAGAGACCCAGTACTTC. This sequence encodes CASGKDRLQETQYF.

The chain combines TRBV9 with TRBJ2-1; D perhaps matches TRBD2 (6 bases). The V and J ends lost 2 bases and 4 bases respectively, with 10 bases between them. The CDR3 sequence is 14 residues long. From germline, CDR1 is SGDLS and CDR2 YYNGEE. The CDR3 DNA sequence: TGTGCCAGCAGCGTGACGGGAGAGTACAATGAGCAGTTCTTC. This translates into CASSVTGEYNEQFF.

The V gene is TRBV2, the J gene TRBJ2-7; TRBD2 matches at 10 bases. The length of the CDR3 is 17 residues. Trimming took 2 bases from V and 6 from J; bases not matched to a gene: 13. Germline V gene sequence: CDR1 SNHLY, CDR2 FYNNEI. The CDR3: CASSERSGRAVAGEQYF. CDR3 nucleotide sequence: TGTGCCAGCAGTGAAAGGAGCGGGAGGGCCGTAGCGGGCGAGCAGTACTTC.

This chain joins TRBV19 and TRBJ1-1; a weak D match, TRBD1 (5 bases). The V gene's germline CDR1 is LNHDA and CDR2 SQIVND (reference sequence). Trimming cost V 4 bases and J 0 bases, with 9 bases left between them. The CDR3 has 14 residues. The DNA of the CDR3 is TGTGCCAGTAGTAGGCCGGACATGAACACTGAAGCTTTCTTT. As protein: CASSRPDMNTEAFF.

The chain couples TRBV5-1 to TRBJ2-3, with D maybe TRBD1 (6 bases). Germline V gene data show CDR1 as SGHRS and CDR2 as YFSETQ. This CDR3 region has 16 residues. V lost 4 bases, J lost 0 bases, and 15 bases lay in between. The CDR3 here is CASSHTDRPSTDTQYF. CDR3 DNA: TGCGCCAGCAGCCATACAGACAGGCCTAGCACAGATACGCAGTATTTT.

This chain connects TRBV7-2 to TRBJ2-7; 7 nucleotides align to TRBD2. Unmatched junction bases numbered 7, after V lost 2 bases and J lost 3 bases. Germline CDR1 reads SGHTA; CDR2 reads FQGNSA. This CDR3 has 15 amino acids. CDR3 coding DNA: TGTGCCAGCAGCTTATCCCGGGCTAGCGGCTACGAGCAGTACTTC. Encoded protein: CASSLSRASGYEQYF.